This TCR beta chain derives from a study of T cell changes during pregnancy in multiple sclerosis. Using immunoSEQ multiplex PCR, the repertoire was profiled, and TCRdb retains in-frame clones only, with some absent. This table holds fewer than 60,000 clones, roughly 93% found once. The CDR3 is made up of 14 amino acids. With 2 bases removed from V and 7 bases from J, the gap between germline ends came to 12 bases. Per the germline V gene, CDR1 is PRHDT and CDR2 is FYEKMQ (reference sequence). The material was peripheral blood, obtained in the second trimester of pregnancy. The chain links TRBV13 to TRBJ2-1; D may be TRBD1 (6 bases). This clonotype was sampled from a female donor with multiple sclerosis, enrolled in a pregnancy study. DNA for the CDR3: TGTGCCAGCAGCTTATTGGGCAGGGGAAATGAGCAGTTCTTC. It yields the protein CASSLLGRGNEQFF.